This T cell receptor (beta chain) derives from a study of control samples from healthy donors and cancer patients. Profiled with immunoSEQ multiplex PCR; TCRdb holds only in-frame clones, not every one. The table lists roughly 450,000 clones, 90% of them singletons. Germline V gene sequence: CDR1 GTSNPN, CDR2 SVGIG (reference sequence). The CDR3 totals 13 residues. The V end was cut by 3 bases, the J end by 6 bases, with 12 bases between. The rearrangement uses TRBV30 and TRBJ1-5, with D possibly matching TRBD1 (6 bases). The sequenced material came from PBMCs. The source is a man aged 40-49 years with head and neck cancer. The CDR3 DNA reads TGTGCCTGGAGCCAGGGGTTAGGTCAGCCCCAGCATTTT. Protein sequence: CAWSQGLGQPQHF.